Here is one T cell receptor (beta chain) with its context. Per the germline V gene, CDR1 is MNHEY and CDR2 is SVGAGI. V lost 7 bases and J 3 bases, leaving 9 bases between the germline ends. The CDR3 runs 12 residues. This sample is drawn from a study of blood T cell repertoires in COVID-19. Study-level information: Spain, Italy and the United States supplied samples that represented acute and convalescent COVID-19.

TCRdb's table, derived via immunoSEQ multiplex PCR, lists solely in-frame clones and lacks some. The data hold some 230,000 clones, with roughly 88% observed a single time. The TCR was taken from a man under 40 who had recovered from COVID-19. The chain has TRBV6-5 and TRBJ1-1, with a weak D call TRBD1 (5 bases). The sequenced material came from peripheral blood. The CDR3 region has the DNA TGTGCCAGCACCGACAGACACACTGAAGCTTTCTTT. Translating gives CASTDRHTEAFF.